The 32 T cell receptor beta chains in this list originate from one sample, sequenced in a study of early T cells in non-severe SARS-CoV-2 infection. Using its own MiXCR run on the 5' RACE reads, TCRdb lists one record per CDR3 protein. This sample has roughly 51,000 distinct CDR3 sequences; around 10% occur once, and the top ten carry about 7.7%. Sequencing was done on a sample of whole blood. The receptors originated from an adult who was a healthcare worker with PCR-confirmed SARS-CoV-2 infection or an uninfected control (not recorded which).

This clonotype was picked up many times. This sequence joins TRBV5-1 and TRBJ2-7; 7 bases agree with TRBD2. Losses at the gene ends were 0 bases for V and 1 base for J; bases not matched to a gene: 7. Germline V CDR1 and CDR2: SGHRS, YFSETQ. The CDR3 is 16 amino acids. The CDR3, as DNA: TGCGCCAGCAGCTTGGATCCTAGCGGAGGGTCCTACGAGCAGTACTTC. Translation gives CASSLDPSGGSYEQYF.

This clonotype was counted only a few times. This chain connects TRBV28 to TRBJ2-7, with 8 bases identical to TRBD1. V shed 3 bases, J shed 6 bases, and the junction held 4 bases outside the gene matches. The CDR3 is 13 residues long. Looked up from germline, CDR1 is MDHEN and CDR2 is SYDVKM. This chain's CDR3 is CASSFTGGPEQYF. CDR3 sequence (DNA): TGTGCCAGCAGTTTTACAGGGGGGCCCGAGCAGTACTTC.

The rearrangement uses TRBV20-1 and TRBJ2-1, with 12 bases matching TRBD2. V trimming: 5 bases; J trimming: 8 bases; junction bases outside the gene matches: 7. Germline CDR1 is DFQATT and CDR2 is SNEGSKA (reference sequence). The length of the CDR3 is 14 residues. The DNA for the CDR3 is TGCAGTGCTTTGACTAGCGGGAGTTATCATGAGCAGTTCTTC. Translated, it gives CSALTSGSYHEQFF.

The chain employs TRBV6-5 and TRBJ2-7; no clear D gene. The V end was cut by 2 bases, the J end by 1 base, with 12 bases between. Germline V lookup: CDR1 MNHEY, CDR2 SVGAGI. The CDR3 runs to 15 residues. The CDR3 nucleotides are TGTGCCAGCAGTTACCCCGGAACCTCTTCCTACGAGCAGTACTTC. Translating gives CASSYPGTSSYEQYF.

In this sample, this clonotype turned up once. The J gene is TRBJ1-1, the V gene TRBV7-8; maybe TRBD1 (6 bases). This CDR3 is 14 amino acids long. The V gene's germline CDR1 is SGHVS and CDR2 FQNEAQ. V lost 7 bases and J 5 bases, leaving 17 bases between the germline ends. The CDR3 DNA follows: TGTGCCAGCATCCCGGGACATTCTGTAACTGAAGCTTTCTTT. It encodes CASIPGHSVTEAFF.

This clonotype was found a few times. The chain uses TRBV5-1 and TRBJ1-1, with 8 bases matching TRBD1. Germline V gene data show CDR1 as SGHRS and CDR2 as YFSETQ. Losses at the gene ends were 0 bases for V and 5 bases for J; bases not matched to a gene: 6. This CDR3 is 15 amino acids long. The DNA of the CDR3 is TGCGCCAGCAGCTTGGGTCAGGGGGCGAAGACTGAAGCTTTCTTT. As protein: CASSLGQGAKTEAFF.

In its sample, this clonotype was seen a few times. This sequence joins TRBV20-1 and TRBJ2-3; D may be TRBD2 (6 bases). V was cut by 7 bases and J by 2 bases, with 16 bases left in between. The CDR3 runs 14 residues. CDR1 is DFQATT, CDR2 SNEGSKA, per germline (reference sequence). CDR3 loop: CSGGTQGVTDTQYF. CDR3 in DNA: TGCAGTGGTGGGACTCAGGGCGTCACAGATACGCAGTATTTT.

This clonotype came up a few times. The V call is TRBV18, the J call TRBJ1-1; 8 bases align to TRBD1. The CDR3 has 13 residues. Germline V gives CDR1 KGHSH, CDR2 LQKENI. V was clipped by 2 bases and J by 10 bases; unmatched bases: 6. The CDR3: CASSPGQGLGAFF. The CDR3 region has the DNA TGTGCCAGCTCACCAGGACAGGGCTTGGGAGCTTTCTTT.

This clonotype occurred many times. Here the CDR3 reads CASSPPWGRQYNEQFF. The CDR3 DNA reads as TGTGCCAGCAGTCCTCCTTGGGGGAGACAATACAATGAGCAGTTCTTC. This chain connects TRBV25-1 to TRBJ2-1; D might be TRBD1 or TRBD2, each matching 5 bases. Trimming shortened V by 5 bases and J by 4 bases, and 18 bases separated the two germline ends. Germline assignment: CDR1 MGHDK and CDR2 SYGVNS. This CDR3 is built from 16 residues.

This clonotype was observed many times. The chain employs TRBV3-1 and TRBJ2-3; D is possibly TRBD2 (6 bases). The CDR3 runs 15 residues. V was cut by 3 bases and J by 1 base, with 11 bases left in between. Germline lookup yields CDR1 LGHDT and CDR2 YNNKEL (reference sequence). CDR3 loop: CASSQGERGTDTQYF. The CDR3 DNA follows: TGTGCCAGCAGCCAGGGCGAGCGGGGCACAGATACGCAGTATTTT.

The V and J genes are TRBV5-1 and TRBJ1-2; D uncertain. Trimming shortened V by 0 bases and J by 8 bases, and 17 bases separated the two germline ends. Germline CDR1 and CDR2: SGHRS and YFSETQ. This CDR3 contains 15 residues. This CDR3 is CASSLADRTLQGYTF. The CDR3 bases are TGCGCCAGCAGCTTGGCCGACCGCACCCTTCAAGGCTACACCTTC.

This clonotype showed up many times. CDR3 sequence (DNA): TGCAGCGTTGATAGAGCGGGAGGTCGTAGCGAGCAGTACTTC. Amino acids: CSVDRAGGRSEQYF. This sequence joins TRBV29-1 and TRBJ2-7; the match to TRBD2 covers 9 bases. In germline, CDR1 is SQVTM, CDR2 ANQGSEA. The CDR3 spans 14 residues. The ends lost 3 bases at V and 6 bases at J; junction bases unmatched: 9.

This clonotype was seen repeatedly, ten times or more. This chain connects TRBV2 to TRBJ1-5; D is unresolved. V gave up 7 bases and J gave up 0 bases, with 10 bases separating them. Germline V gives CDR1 SNHLY, CDR2 FYNNEI. CDR3 length equals 14 residues. The CDR3: CASTRLNSNQPQHF. CDR3 DNA: TGTGCCAGCACCAGGTTAAATAGCAATCAGCCCCAGCATTTT.

This clonotype was observed many times. The rearrangement links TRBV5-1 to TRBJ1-5; D call uncertain. The CDR3 loop spans 15 amino acids. Per the germline V gene, CDR1 is SGHRS and CDR2 is YFSETQ. The V end was cut by 0 bases, the J end by 3 bases, with 10 bases between. CDR3 residues: CASSLEGRLNQPQHF. CDR3 nucleotides: TGCGCCAGCAGCTTGGAAGGCCGGCTCAATCAGCCCCAGCATTTT.

At least ten counts were recorded for this clonotype. The V call is TRBV9, the J call TRBJ2-5, with TRBD2 matching 13 bases. The CDR3 totals 16 residues. Germline CDR1 and CDR2: SGDLS and YYNGEE. V shed 3 bases and J 4 bases; nucleotides not matched to a gene: 6. The CDR3 is CASSGGLAGDRETQYF. Written as DNA, the CDR3 is TGTGCCAGCAGCGGAGGACTAGCGGGAGATCGAGAGACCCAGTACTTC.

This chain uses TRBV5-5 with TRBJ2-2; the D gene is possibly TRBD1 (5 bases). The V gene's germline CDR1 is SGHKS and CDR2 YYEKEE (reference sequence). The CDR3 is 19 amino acids. V was shortened by 4 bases and J by 4 bases, with 26 bases between the two germline ends. The CDR3 loop is CASSGADRVLGQATGELFF. CDR3 DNA: TGTGCCAGCAGCGGAGCCGACAGAGTCCTGGGGCAGGCCACCGGGGAGCTGTTTTTT.

This chain connects TRBV14 to TRBJ2-7; 7 nucleotides agree with TRBD2. Unmatched junction bases numbered 9, after V lost 4 bases and J lost 3 bases. The CDR3 is 15 residues long. Germline V lookup: CDR1 SGHDN, CDR2 FVKESK. This CDR3 reads CASSPLGEGRYEQYF. The CDR3 region has the DNA TGTGCCAGCAGCCCTTTAGGGGAGGGCCGCTACGAGCAGTACTTC.

There are a few counts of this clonotype. This chain connects TRBV29-1 to TRBJ2-1; 8 bases map to TRBD1. The V gene's germline CDR1 is SQVTM and CDR2 ANQGSEA. The CDR3 extends over 13 amino acids. The V gene end was trimmed by 7 bases and the J gene end by 7 bases; junction bases not matched to a gene: 9. The CDR3 sequence is CSGGQGTGNEQFF. The CDR3 coding sequence is TGCAGCGGAGGACAGGGTACTGGGAATGAGCAGTTCTTC.

A few counts support this clonotype. The J gene is TRBJ2-7, the V gene TRBV28, with TRBD1 matching 7 bases. CDR1 and CDR2 (germline): MDHEN, SYDVKM. The CDR3 length is 14 residues. J gave up 6 bases and V 4 bases, and 9 bases lay outside the gene matches. The CDR3 bases are TGTGCCAGCAGTTCGACGACAGGGCTGCGCGAGCAGTACTTC. Translation: CASSSTTGLREQYF.

This clonotype was observed a handful of times. The chain is built from TRBV25-1 and TRBJ2-1, with 11 bases aligning to TRBD2. The CDR3 is 16 residues long. CDR1 MGHDK and CDR2 SYGVNS come from the germline V gene. V shed 4 bases and J 7 bases; nucleotides not matched to a gene: 9. CDR3 sequence: CASSGHTGTSGNEQFF. The CDR3 coding sequence is TGTGCCAGCAGTGGACACACCGGGACTAGCGGTAATGAGCAGTTCTTC. Looking up the rest from reference TRBV25-1 and TRBJ2-1 gives the full variable domain: EADIYQTPRYLVIGTGKKITLECSQTMGHDKMYWYQQDPGMELHLIHYSYGVNSTEKGDLSSESTVSRIRTEHFPLTLESARPSHTSQYLCASSGHTGTSGNEQFFGPGTRLTVL.

This clonotype was counted a few times. V usage is TRBV5-5 and J usage is TRBJ2-3; D gene unclear. The CDR3 loop spans 17 amino acids. Germline values: CDR1 SGHKS, CDR2 YYEKEE (reference sequence). V lost 0 bases to trimming and J lost 1 base, with 15 bases between them. CDR3 amino acids: CASSLGALLRGTDTQYF. DNA for the CDR3: TGTGCCAGCAGCTTGGGAGCCCTCCTCCGGGGCACAGATACGCAGTATTTT.

The V gene is TRBV9, the J gene TRBJ2-3; D might be TRBD1 (6 bases). With 4 bases removed from V and 2 bases from J, the gap between germline ends came to 11 bases. This CDR3 has 14 amino acids. The V gene's germline CDR1 is SGDLS and CDR2 YYNGEE. DNA for the CDR3: TGTGCCAGCAGCCCCGGACAGATCACAGATACGCAGTATTTT. It specifies CASSPGQITDTQYF.

This rearrangement joins TRBV5-6 to TRBJ2-5; 12 bases match TRBD2. There are 15 residues in the CDR3. Germline V gives CDR1 SGHDT, CDR2 YYEEEE. Trimming cost V 0 bases and J 4 bases; bases outside gene matches: 1. The CDR3 bases are TGTGCCAGCAGCTTGGGACTAGCGGGAGCAGAGACCCAGTACTTC. It yields the protein CASSLGLAGAETQYF.

This clonotype occurred a few times. V gene TRBV28 combines with J gene TRBJ2-1; perhaps TRBD1 as D (6 bases). Germline CDR1 reads MDHEN; CDR2 reads SYDVKM. Trimming took off 6 bases at V and 0 bases at J, with 9 bases between the two ends. There are 14 residues in the CDR3. The CDR3: CASREDSSYNEQFF. Here the CDR3 DNA reads TGTGCCAGCAGGGAGGACAGCTCCTACAATGAGCAGTTCTTC. Looking up the rest from reference TRBV28 and TRBJ2-1 gives the full variable domain: DVKVTQSSRYLVKRTGEKVFLECVQDMDHENMFWYRQDPGLGLRLIYFSYDVKMKEKGDIPEGYSVSREKKERFSLILESASTNQTSMYLCASREDSSYNEQFFGPGTRLTVL.

This clonotype was seen only a few times. The chain uses TRBV20-1 and TRBJ2-7; 10 bases match TRBD2. The germline CDR1 and CDR2 sequences are DFQATT and SNEGSKA (reference sequence). CDR3 length: 15 residues. V lost 0 bases, J lost 4 bases, and 6 bases stayed unmatched. The CDR3 loop reads CSAREPSGSWYEQYF. DNA for the CDR3: TGCAGTGCTAGAGAACCTAGCGGGAGTTGGTACGAGCAGTACTTC.

This clonotype was seen a few times. The gene calls are TRBV14 and TRBJ2-7; D might be TRBD1 (6 bases). Germline CDR1 is SGHDN and CDR2 is FVKESK. V gave up 4 bases and J gave up 5 bases, with 15 bases separating them. This CDR3 region has 14 residues. CDR3 in amino acids: CASSRPGQGDEQYF. DNA of the CDR3: TGTGCCAGCAGCCGACCGGGACAAGGGGACGAGCAGTACTTC.

The chain employs TRBV12-3 or TRBV12-4 and TRBJ2-2; a possible D gene is TRBD1 (6 bases). V gave up 7 bases and J gave up 5 bases, with 14 bases separating them. This CDR3 has 14 amino acids. The CDR3 region is CASTPGHSTGELFF. The CDR3 nucleotides read TGTGCCAGCACCCCGGGACATTCAACCGGGGAGCTGTTTTTT.

This clonotype has just a few counts. V and J are TRBV10-3 and TRBJ2-1, with TRBD2 matching 8 bases. Germline CDR1 and CDR2: ENHRY and SYGVKD. J lost 0 bases, V lost 0 bases, and 4 bases had no gene match. CDR3 length: 17 amino acids. The CDR3 nucleotides read TGTGCCATCAGTGAGTCAATGGCGGGAGGCTCCTACAATGAGCAGTTCTTC. Translation: CAISESMAGGSYNEQFF.

The sample holds many counts of this clonotype. V usage is TRBV28 and J usage is TRBJ2-3; 13 bases align to TRBD2. This CDR3 has 16 amino acids. From germline, CDR1 is MDHEN and CDR2 SYDVKM. The ends lost 6 bases at V and 4 bases at J; junction bases unmatched: 7. CDR3 sequence: CASSGLAGVVSDTQYF. In nucleotides, the CDR3 is TGTGCCAGCAGCGGACTAGCGGGAGTTGTGTCAGATACGCAGTATTTT.

The chain carries TRBV29-1 and TRBJ2-2; D tentatively reads TRBD1 or TRBD2 (5 bases each). Germline CDR1 is SQVTM and CDR2 is ANQGSEA. The CDR3 spans 12 residues. V gave up 6 bases and J gave up 6 bases, with 11 bases separating them. CDR3 amino acids: CSVTRGPGELFF. Here the CDR3 DNA reads TGCAGCGTGACCCGGGGACCCGGGGAGCTGTTTTTT.

This clonotype was seen ten or more times. The J gene is TRBJ2-7, the V gene TRBV20-1, with a possible D match to TRBD1 (6 bases). V dropped 7 bases and J dropped 3 bases, with 16 bases sitting between them. CDR1 is DFQATT and CDR2 is SNEGSKA in the germline V gene (reference sequence). The CDR3 runs to 13 residues. CDR3 amino acids: CSVRGRARYEQYF. The CDR3, as DNA: TGCAGTGTAAGGGGGAGAGCTCGCTACGAGCAGTACTTC.

Many counts were recorded for this clonotype. This sequence joins TRBV20-1 and TRBJ2-7, with 9 bases lining up with TRBD1. The CDR3 runs 15 residues. Germline V gene data show CDR1 as DFQATT and CDR2 as SNEGSKA (reference sequence). J gave up 1 base and V 4 bases, and 8 bases lay outside the gene matches. The CDR3 nucleotides are TGCAGTGCTACAGGCACAGGGGGCGCGTCCTACGAGCAGTACTTC. As protein: CSATGTGGASYEQYF.